What follows are 21 T cell receptor beta chains derived from one specimen sequenced in a study of blood T cells in healthy people across ages. Through a sample-barcoded 5' primer and a J-beta primer mix, a second PCR was run for 7 to 11 cycles. TCRdb reprocessed the 5' RACE reads via MiXCR and lists one record per CDR3 protein. The profile shows 1.5 million to 2 million distinct CDR3 sequences, about 28% of them singletons. Source material: blood. The receptor source for this set is a woman in her 30s in good health.

This clonotype was counted at least ten times. V gene TRBV12-3 or TRBV12-4 combines with J gene TRBJ1-2; the D is unclear. Deletions cut 4 bases from V and 7 bases from J, with 7 bases between. This CDR3 has 11 residues. This chain's CDR3 is CASSWRVGYTF. The DNA of the CDR3 is TGTGCCAGCAGTTGGAGGGTTGGCTACACCTTC.

This clonotype was counted between two and nine times. This chain uses TRBV7-2 with TRBJ2-3, with D tentatively TRBD1 (5 bases). Trimming took off 4 bases at V and 4 bases at J, with 12 bases between the two ends. The CDR3 loop spans 14 amino acids. Germline lookup yields CDR1 SGHTA and CDR2 FQGNSA. Written as DNA, the CDR3 is TGTGCCAGCAGCTCACTAAGGGGTTCAGATACGCAGTATTTT. Residues: CASSSLRGSDTQYF. Full variable domain (remainder filled in from reference TRBV7-2 and TRBJ2-3): GAGVSQSPSNKVTEKGKDVELRCDPISGHTALYWYRQSLGQGLEFLIYFQGNSAPDKSGLPSDRFSAERTGGSVSTLTIQRTQQEDSAVYLCASSSLRGSDTQYFGPGTRLTVL.

The chain recombines TRBV12-3 or TRBV12-4 with TRBJ2-1, with D possibly matching TRBD2 (6 bases). The CDR3 spans 18 residues. V lost 2 bases to trimming and J lost 4 bases, with 21 bases between them. CDR3 sequence: CASSLRLVLRSGYNEQFF. The DNA of the CDR3 is TGTGCCAGCAGTTTAAGACTAGTTCTTCGGTCTGGGTACAATGAGCAGTTCTTC.

The chain recombines TRBV9 with TRBJ1-6; 8 bases match TRBD1. This CDR3 contains 14 residues. Looked up from germline, CDR1 is SGDLS and CDR2 is YYNGEE. Trimming took 3 bases from V and 10 from J; bases not matched to a gene: 6. The CDR3, as DNA: TGTGCCAGCAGCGCAGACAGGGGAGGATCACCCCTCCACTTT. Translated, it gives CASSADRGGSPLHF.

Regarding this clonotype: Just one base apart from a much larger clone, this may be a read error. The chain joins TRBV10-3 to TRBJ2-5, with TRBD1 as a possible D gene (6 bases). CDR3 size: 14 residues. The germline V gene has CDR1 ENHRY and CDR2 SYGVKD. The CDR3 is CAIRESGQKETQYF. DNA of the CDR3: TGTGCCATCAGGGAGTCCGGACAGAAAGAGACCCAGTACTTC.

This clonotype turned up a few times. A read error is possible here, since a much larger clone lies one base away. The V gene is TRBV7-7, the J gene TRBJ2-5; 8 bases line up with TRBD2. The CDR3 is 16 residues long. The ends lost 4 bases at V and 5 bases at J; junction bases unmatched: 12. Germline values: CDR1 SSHAT, CDR2 FNYEAQ (reference sequence). CDR3: CASSSGGAGAGETQYF. The CDR3 region has the DNA TGTGCCAGCAGCTCCGGGGGAGCGGGGGCCGGGGAGACCCAGTACTTC.

This sequence joins TRBV5-1 and TRBJ2-4; a weak D match, TRBD1 (5 bases). The CDR3 runs 14 residues. Trimming left V 1 base short and J 3 bases short, with 8 bases between. Germline V lookup: CDR1 SGHRS, CDR2 YFSETQ. This CDR3 is CASSLQTDKNIQYF. The CDR3 DNA reads as TGCGCCAGCAGCTTGCAGACAGACAAAAACATTCAGTACTTC.

V gene TRBV7-9 combines with J gene TRBJ2-4; 8 bases fit TRBD1. V lost 5 bases and J lost 13; bases outside the gene matches: 13. Germline V lookup: CDR1 SEHNR, CDR2 FQNEAQ (reference sequence). This CDR3 comprises 14 residues. This CDR3 is CASSTRQGNTIQYF. CDR3 DNA: TGTGCCAGCAGCACCAGACAGGGGAACACCATCCAGTACTTC.

The chain links TRBV29-1 to TRBJ2-7, with 15 bases matching TRBD2. V was clipped by 5 bases and J by 7 bases; unmatched bases: 6. The CDR3 contains 14 residues. Germline assignment: CDR1 SQVTM and CDR2 ANQGSEA. In nucleotides, the CDR3 is TGCAGCGTTACCGGGACTAGCGGGAGGCTTGAGCAGTACTTC. Its protein is CSVTGTSGRLEQYF.

The genes are TRBV20-1 and TRBJ2-7; D is perhaps TRBD1 or TRBD2 (6 bases each). Trimming took off 0 bases at V and 2 bases at J, with 11 bases between the two ends. This CDR3 region has 14 residues. The germline CDR1 and CDR2 sequences are DFQATT and SNEGSKA (reference sequence). CDR3 nucleotides: TGCAGTGCTAGAGATTGGGGGGCGGCCTACGAGCAGTACTTC. Its protein is CSARDWGAAYEQYF.

The J gene is TRBJ1-4, the V gene TRBV29-1; D is undetermined. The CDR3 consists of 13 residues. The V end was cut by 6 bases, the J end by 8 bases, with 16 bases between. CDR1 SQVTM and CDR2 ANQGSEA come from the germline V gene. The CDR3 here is CSVIEILGEKLFF. CDR3 nucleotides: TGCAGCGTAATAGAAATCTTGGGGGAAAAACTGTTTTTT.

As regards this clonotype: At one of its ends the junction is not consistent with the germline gene, which may arise from a read error. The chain links TRBV20-1 to TRBJ1-4; D call uncertain. Germline V lookup: CDR1 DFQATT, CDR2 SNEGSKA (reference sequence). This CDR3 contains 13 residues. The CDR3 DNA is TGCGGTGCTAGAGACCCCGGGCCCAAAAAACTGTTTTTT. Its protein product is CGARDPGPKKLFF.

This clonotype was recorded many times. V gene TRBV10-2 combines with J gene TRBJ2-3; D uncertain. Trimming removed 2 bases at V and 9 bases at J, with 6 bases between. Germline CDR1 WSHSY, CDR2 SAAADI. The CDR3 spans 11 residues. This CDR3 reads CASSELGTQYF. DNA for the CDR3: TGCGCCAGCAGTGAGCTAGGGACGCAGTATTTT.

This clonotype was counted between two and nine times. The chain couples TRBV7-2 to TRBJ2-3, with D unresolved. The CDR3 contains 16 residues. The V gene's germline CDR1 is SGHTA and CDR2 FQGNSA. The V end was cut by 5 bases, the J end by 2 bases, with 17 bases between. The CDR3 is CASSLVQYSDTDTQYF. In nucleotides, the CDR3 is TGTGCCAGCAGCCTAGTCCAGTATTCAGACACAGATACGCAGTATTTT.

This clonotype has only a few counts. The chain combines TRBV27 with TRBJ1-2; the match to TRBD1 covers 10 bases. With V trimmed by 5 bases and J by 4 bases, 13 bases remained unmatched. CDR3 size: 17 residues. In germline, CDR1 is MNHEY, CDR2 SMNVEV (reference sequence). This chain's CDR3 is CASSNRQGAMASYGYTF. In DNA form, the CDR3 reads TGTGCCAGCAGTAATCGACAGGGGGCGATGGCATCCTATGGCTACACCTTC.

In regard to this clonotype: A much larger clone lies one base from this, so it may be a read error. The chain links TRBV27 to TRBJ2-7; 7 nucleotides align to TRBD1. The CDR3 covers 14 residues. Germline CDR1 MNHEY, CDR2 SMNVEV (reference sequence). Unmatched junction bases numbered 6, after V lost 5 bases and J lost 2 bases. This CDR3 is CASSLRGHTYEQYF. The CDR3 coding sequence is TGTGCCAGCAGTCTTAGGGGGCACACCTACGAGCAGTACTTC.

There are many counts of this clonotype. The DNA of the CDR3 is TGCAGCGTTGAAATGGGACAGGGAGCCAAAAACATTCAGTACTTC. Its translation is CSVEMGQGAKNIQYF. This rearrangement joins TRBV29-1 to TRBJ2-4, with 9 bases lining up with TRBD1. This CDR3 contains 15 residues. Germline V gives CDR1 SQVTM, CDR2 ANQGSEA. V lost 2 bases and J lost 0; bases outside the gene matches: 2. The complete variable domain, with remaining parts taken from reference TRBV29-1 and TRBJ2-4, reads SAVISQKPSRDICQRGTSLTIQCQVDSQVTMMFWYRQQPGQSLTLIATANQGSEATYESGFVIDKFPISRPNLTFSTLTVSNMSPEDSSIYLCSVEMGQGAKNIQYFGAGTRLSVL.

This clonotype was counted between two and nine times. The chain joins TRBV7-2 to TRBJ2-1, with D tentatively TRBD2 (7 bases). The CDR3 runs 15 residues. V was trimmed by 4 bases and J by 7 bases, leaving 17 bases between them. The germline V gene has CDR1 SGHTA and CDR2 FQGNSA. The CDR3 is CASSSGGRVANEQFF. CDR3 DNA sequence: TGTGCCAGCAGCTCGGGGGGCCGAGTCGCGAATGAGCAGTTCTTC.

The chain recombines TRBV28 with TRBJ2-5; 11 nucleotides agree with TRBD2. The V and J ends lost 6 bases and 4 bases, in that order; junction bases with no gene match: 4. The germline V gene encodes CDR1 MDHEN and CDR2 SYDVKM. The CDR3 contains 14 residues. The CDR3 region is CASRLAGGLETQYF. The CDR3 coding sequence is TGTGCCAGCAGATTAGCGGGGGGGCTAGAGACCCAGTACTTC.

CDR3 sequence: CASSVTGLAVKSSYNEQFF. CDR3 nucleotides: TGTGCCAGTAGTGTTACAGGACTAGCGGTAAAGAGCTCCTACAATGAGCAGTTCTTC. V usage is TRBV19 and J usage is TRBJ2-1, with 10 bases matching TRBD2. This CDR3 spans 19 amino acids. Trimming at V came to 5 bases and at J to 0 bases, leaving 13 bases not matched to a gene. Per germline, CDR1 LNHDA and CDR2 SQIVND (reference sequence).

This clonotype was recorded a few times. The rearrangement links TRBV5-6 to TRBJ1-1; 9 bases are shared with TRBD1. Germline V lookup: CDR1 SGHDT, CDR2 YYEEEE. This CDR3 has 16 residues. Trimming took 5 bases from V and 0 from J; bases not matched to a gene: 8. The CDR3 protein is CASRRPGTGLNTEAFF. The CDR3 nucleotides read TGTGCCAGCAGACGTCCCGGGACAGGGCTGAACACTGAAGCTTTCTTT.